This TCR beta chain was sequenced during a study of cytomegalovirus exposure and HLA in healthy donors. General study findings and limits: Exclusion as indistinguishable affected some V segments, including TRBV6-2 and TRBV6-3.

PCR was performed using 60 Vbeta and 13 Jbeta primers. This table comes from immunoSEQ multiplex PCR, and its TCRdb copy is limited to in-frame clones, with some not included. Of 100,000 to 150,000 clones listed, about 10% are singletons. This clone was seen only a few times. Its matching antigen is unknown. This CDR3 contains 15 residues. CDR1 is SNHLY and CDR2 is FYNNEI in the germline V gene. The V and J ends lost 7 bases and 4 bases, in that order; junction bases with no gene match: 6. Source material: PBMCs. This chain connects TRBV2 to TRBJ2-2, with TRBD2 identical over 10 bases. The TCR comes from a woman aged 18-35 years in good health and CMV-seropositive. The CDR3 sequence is CASTPGLAFTGELFF. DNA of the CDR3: TGTGCCAGCACTCCGGGACTAGCGTTCACCGGGGAGCTGTTTTTT. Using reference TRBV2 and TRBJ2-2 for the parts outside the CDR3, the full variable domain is EPEVTQTPSHQVTQMGQEVILRCVPISNHLYFYWYRQILGQKVEFLVSFYNNEISEKSEIFDDQFSVERPDGSNFTLKIRSTKLEDSAMYFCASTPGLAFTGELFFGEGSRLTVL.